This entry is about one T cell receptor beta chain. The antigen remains unidentified. Individually, cDNA molecules had unique molecular identifiers attached to them. TCRdb fed the 5' RACE reads into MiXCR, producing one record per CDR3 protein. The sample lists around 61,000 distinct CDR3 sequences, around 16% seen once, with about 4% in the top ten. The ends were cut back, 5 bases at V and 0 bases at J, with 5 bases in the middle. Germline CDR1 and CDR2: LGHDT and YNNKEL (reference sequence). The CDR3 totals 14 residues. This sample is drawn from a study of early T cells in non-severe SARS-CoV-2 infection. Whole-study results and caveats: VDJdb-based annotation leaned toward anti-spike CD8 responses and missed private and CD4 specificities.

The sequence was obtained from an adult who was a healthcare worker with PCR-confirmed SARS-CoV-2 infection or an uninfected control (not recorded which). V is TRBV3-1 and J is TRBJ2-6; D uncertain. Material: whole blood, obtained at baseline. CDR3: CASSGLSGANVLTF. The CDR3 nucleotides read TGTGCCAGCAGCGGGCTCTCTGGGGCCAACGTCCTGACTTTC.